A single sample is the source of the 23 T cell receptor beta chains below, sequenced in a study of blood T cell repertoires in COVID-19. TCRdb's table, derived via immunoSEQ multiplex PCR, lists solely in-frame clones and lacks some. The repertoire has some 250,000 clones, around 90% of them found once; the top ten carry approximately 7.9%. Sample: peripheral blood. The receptors stem from a man between 60 and 70 years old who had recovered from COVID-19.

This sequence joins TRBV5-5 and TRBJ1-3; 8 nucleotides agree with TRBD1. This CDR3 spans 15 amino acids. Germline values: CDR1 SGHKS, CDR2 YYEKEE (reference sequence). Losses at the gene ends were 4 bases for V and 3 bases for J; bases not matched to a gene: 6. CDR3 amino acids: CASSRTGRGGNTIYF. In DNA form, the CDR3 reads TGTGCCAGCAGCAGGACAGGGAGAGGTGGAAACACCATATATTTT.

V usage is TRBV25-1 and J usage is TRBJ2-2; D is perhaps TRBD2 (5 bases). Germline CDR1 is MGHDK and CDR2 is SYGVNS. Deletions cut 5 bases from V and 4 bases from J, with 11 bases between. The CDR3 has 14 residues. CDR3 in amino acids: CASSLAPGTGELFF. In nucleotides, the CDR3 is TGTGCCAGCAGTCTAGCTCCGGGCACCGGGGAGCTGTTTTTT.

The V gene is TRBV11-2, the J gene TRBJ2-6, with a tentative D call TRBD2 (5 bases). Trimming removed 0 bases from V and 3 bases from J, with 12 bases in between. The CDR3 length is 17 residues. Germline V lookup: CDR1 SGHAT, CDR2 FQNNGV. The CDR3 nucleotides are TGTGCCAGCAGCTTAGAAGGTTTCGGGATTGGGGCCAACGTCCTGACTTTC. This gives the protein CASSLEGFGIGANVLTF.

The chain couples TRBV5-1 to TRBJ2-7; tentatively, D is TRBD1 (6 bases). CDR1 SGHRS and CDR2 YFSETQ come from the germline V gene. The ends were cut back, 4 bases at V and 1 base at J, with 12 bases in the middle. The CDR3 has 14 residues. CDR3 region: CASSTTGASYEQYF. In DNA, the CDR3 is TGCGCCAGCAGCACGACAGGAGCTTCCTACGAGCAGTACTTC.

V is TRBV24-1 and J is TRBJ2-2; the match to TRBD1 covers 9 bases. Germline CDR1 reads KGHDR; CDR2 reads SFDVKD. The CDR3 has 19 residues. With 0 bases clipped from V and 3 bases from J, the junction kept 10 bases outside the gene matches. CDR3 nucleotides: TGTGCCACCAGTGATTTGAAACAGGGGGCTATTCCCTACACCGGGGAGCTGTTTTTT. The encoded protein is CATSDLKQGAIPYTGELFF.

The gene calls are TRBV5-5 and TRBJ1-6; possibly TRBD1 for D (5 bases). Germline V lookup: CDR1 SGHKS, CDR2 YYEKEE (reference sequence). V dropped 0 bases and J dropped 6 bases, with 10 bases sitting between them. This CDR3 is 15 amino acids long. The CDR3 nucleotides are TGTGCCAGCAGCTTGGTGGGGGGGGGTAATTCACCCCTCCACTTT. Its protein product is CASSLVGGGNSPLHF.

The chain carries TRBV30 and TRBJ1-6; no clear D. This CDR3 has 13 amino acids. V was pared by 3 bases and J by 0 bases, with 3 bases between. CDR1 GTSNPN and CDR2 SVGIG come from the germline V gene (reference sequence). The CDR3 sequence: CAWSSSYNSPLHF. CDR3 coding DNA: TGTGCCTGGAGCAGCTCCTATAATTCACCCCTCCACTTT. Drawing the rest from reference TRBV30 and TRBJ1-6, the complete variable domain is SQTIHQWPATLVQPVGSPLSLECTVEGTSNPNLYWYRQAAGRGLQLLFYSVGIGQISSEVPQNLSASRPQDRQFILSSKKLLLSDSGFYLCAWSSSYNSPLHFGNGTRLTVT.

The rearrangement links TRBV10-3 to TRBJ1-6; D not resolved. Germline CDR1 is ENHRY and CDR2 is SYGVKD. The V end lost 0 bases, the J end lost 3 bases, and 12 bases lay between the germline ends. The CDR3 runs to 17 residues. The CDR3 is CAISESKREFYNSPLHF. CDR3 DNA: TGTGCCATCAGTGAGTCTAAGAGGGAATTCTATAATTCACCCCTCCACTTT.

This clone showed up just once. J is TRBJ1-2 and V is TRBV18, with 7 bases that match TRBD1. CDR1 and CDR2 from the germline V gene are KGHSH and LQKENI. The V gene end was trimmed by 4 bases and the J gene end by 5 bases; junction bases not matched to a gene: 4. This CDR3 has 13 amino acids. The CDR3 nucleotides read TGTGCCAGCTCACGGCAGGGGGATTATGGCTACACCTTC. Its protein is CASSRQGDYGYTF.

The chain links TRBV11-3 to TRBJ2-3; D ambiguous. This CDR3 comprises 15 residues. Trimming pared 3 bases from V and 0 bases from J, leaving 10 bases between. Germline V CDR1 and CDR2: SGHNT, YENEEA. This CDR3 is CASSFEQSSTDTQYF. CDR3 nucleotides: TGTGCCAGCAGCTTCGAACAGTCCAGCACAGATACGCAGTATTTT.

V usage is TRBV19 and J usage is TRBJ1-2; D uncertain. This CDR3 has 13 amino acids. Germline V gene lookup returns CDR1 LNHDA and CDR2 SQIVND (reference sequence). V lost 6 bases, J lost 2 bases, and 10 bases lay in between. DNA of the CDR3: TGTGCCAGTAGCTTCCGGGGAAACTATGGCTACACCTTC. Protein sequence: CASSFRGNYGYTF.

The chain recombines TRBV6-5 with TRBJ1-1; D possibly corresponds to TRBD1 (6 bases). With 2 bases removed from V and 2 bases from J, the gap between germline ends came to 9 bases. The CDR3 has 14 amino acids. Per germline, CDR1 MNHEY and CDR2 SVGAGI. The CDR3 spells CASSYAGGNTEAFF. CDR3 DNA sequence: TGTGCCAGCAGTTACGCGGGGGGCAACACTGAAGCTTTCTTT.

To note about this clone: Other DNA sequences in the same sample also yield this CDR3. The V call is TRBV30, the J call TRBJ1-3, with D maybe TRBD1 (5 bases). The germline V and J ends were trimmed by 6 bases and 4 bases, with 10 bases remaining between them. The CDR3 runs 12 residues. From germline, CDR1 is GTSNPN and CDR2 SVGIG (reference sequence). The DNA for the CDR3 is TGTGCCTGCCAGACAGCAGGAAACACCATATATTTT. It yields the protein CACQTAGNTIYF.

The chain links TRBV20-1 to TRBJ1-1, with 7 bases aligning to TRBD1. The CDR3 loop spans 11 amino acids. Trimming at V came to 5 bases and at J to 7 bases, leaving 4 bases not matched to a gene. Germline V gene sequence: CDR1 DFQATT, CDR2 SNEGSKA (reference sequence). The CDR3 sequence: CSAGTDLEAFF. CDR3 nucleotide sequence: TGCAGTGCTGGGACAGACCTTGAAGCTTTCTTT.

V gene TRBV28 combines with J gene TRBJ1-1; the D is unclear. Germline CDR1 is MDHEN and CDR2 is SYDVKM. V was trimmed by 5 bases and J by 1 base, leaving 11 bases between them. The CDR3 loop spans 14 amino acids. CDR3 amino acids: CASSTGLRNTEAFF. CDR3 coding DNA: TGTGCCAGCAGTACCGGTTTGAGGAACACTGAAGCTTTCTTT.

The chain employs TRBV18 and TRBJ1-5; D call uncertain. Germline lookup yields CDR1 KGHSH and CDR2 LQKENI. Deletions cut 0 bases from V and 3 bases from J, with 9 bases between. The CDR3 contains 15 residues. The CDR3 sequence is CASSPPSGNNQPQHF. CDR3 DNA sequence: TGTGCCAGCTCACCACCGTCAGGAAACAATCAGCCCCAGCATTTT.

The V gene is TRBV2, the J gene TRBJ2-1; 9 nucleotides align to TRBD1. Germline lookup yields CDR1 SNHLY and CDR2 FYNNEI. With 7 bases clipped from V and 6 bases from J, the junction kept 10 bases outside the gene matches. This CDR3 is built from 15 residues. The CDR3 protein is CASIVIQGAFNEQFF. The CDR3 nucleotides read TGTGCCAGCATCGTAATACAGGGGGCTTTCAATGAGCAGTTCTTC.

The chain carries TRBV6-5 and TRBJ2-7; TRBD2 might be the D (5 bases). This CDR3 contains 14 residues. The V and J ends lost 8 bases and 7 bases respectively, with 21 bases between them. Germline V gives CDR1 MNHEY, CDR2 SVGAGI. In DNA, the CDR3 is TGTGCCAGCCCCCCGGCGGGCCTCCCATGGGAGCAGTACTTC. Translating gives CASPPAGLPWEQYF.

V gene TRBV19 combines with J gene TRBJ2-1, with D hard to call. Per germline, CDR1 LNHDA and CDR2 SQIVND (reference sequence). The CDR3 runs 17 residues. Between the trimmed V and J ends, which lost 5 bases and 1 base, there was a span of 18 bases. The CDR3 nucleotides are TGTGCCAGTAGTGCCCCCAACGGGTTCGCGTCCTACAATGAGCAGTTCTTC. It yields the protein CASSAPNGFASYNEQFF.

The chain is built from TRBV24-1 and TRBJ2-2; 10 bases are a match to TRBD1. Trimming at V came to 4 bases and at J to 6 bases, leaving 7 bases not matched to a gene. CDR1 is KGHDR, CDR2 SFDVKD, per germline. This CDR3 has 16 amino acids. CDR3 protein: CATSEPRTGGPGELFF. The CDR3 nucleotides are TGTGCCACCAGTGAACCCCGGACAGGGGGACCCGGGGAGCTGTTTTTT.

The J gene is TRBJ1-6, the V gene TRBV5-5; the D gene is possibly TRBD1 (6 bases). The CDR3 is 15 residues long. The ends were cut back, 0 bases at V and 7 bases at J, with 11 bases in the middle. CDR1 and CDR2 (germline): SGHKS, YYEKEE (reference sequence). CDR3 bases: TGTGCCAGCAGCTTGGAGGGACAACGGAATTCACCCCTCCACTTT. Amino acid sequence: CASSLEGQRNSPLHF. Based on the CDR3 plus reference TRBV5-5 and TRBJ1-6, the full variable domain is DAGVTQSPTHLIKTRGQQVTLRCSPISGHKSVSWYQQVLGQGPQFIFQYYEKEERGRGNFPDRFSARQFPNYSSELNVNALLLGDSALYLCASSLEGQRNSPLHFGNGTRLTVT.

The chain employs TRBV24-1 and TRBJ2-3, with TRBD1 identical over 7 bases. This CDR3 is built from 15 residues. Germline V gene sequence: CDR1 KGHDR, CDR2 SFDVKD. J was trimmed by 10 bases and V by 4 bases; bases with no gene match: 13. DNA of the CDR3: TGTGCCACCAGTGACCCAGTGACAGGGCTCCCGCCGCAGTATTTT. Protein product: CATSDPVTGLPPQYF.

The rearrangement uses TRBV7-9 and TRBJ1-2, with a weak D call TRBD1 (5 bases). From germline, CDR1 is SEHNR and CDR2 FQNEAQ (reference sequence). The CDR3 covers 14 residues. V shed 2 bases and J shed 9 bases, with 16 bases lying between them. The CDR3 protein is CASSLRGTRDRYTF. The CDR3 nucleotides read TGTGCCAGCAGCTTAAGAGGGACGCGGGATCGCTACACCTTC.